This passage covers 17 T cell receptor beta chains from one sample sequenced in a study of blood T cell repertoires in COVID-19. Libraries were prepared by immunoSEQ multiplex PCR; TCRdb keeps only in-frame clonotypes and omits some of them. The sample holds about 99,000 clones; approximately 83% are singletons and the top ten take roughly 3.3%. Sequencing was performed on peripheral blood. These receptors were collected from a woman of 80 years or more with active or convalescent COVID-19.

The rearrangement links TRBV7-9 to TRBJ2-1; a possible D gene is TRBD1 (6 bases). The CDR3 is 16 residues long. V was shortened by 5 bases and J by 10 bases, with 24 bases between the two germline ends. Per germline, CDR1 SEHNR and CDR2 FQNEAQ (reference sequence). CDR3 in amino acids: CASSQGTLMRPAEQFF. The CDR3 bases are TGTGCCAGCAGCCAGGGGACCCTAATGAGACCAGCGGAGCAGTTCTTC.

This chain connects TRBV7-9 to TRBJ1-4, with D maybe TRBD1 (5 bases). Germline V gives CDR1 SEHNR, CDR2 FQNEAQ (reference sequence). The V and J ends lost 5 bases and 0 bases respectively, with 13 bases between them. The CDR3 totals 16 residues. This CDR3 is CASSRGDGATNEKLFF. The CDR3 bases are TGTGCCAGCAGCCGCGGGGACGGGGCAACTAATGAAAAACTGTTTTTT.

The V call is TRBV6-5, the J call TRBJ1-5, with D tentatively TRBD1 (6 bases). Per germline, CDR1 MNHEY and CDR2 SVGAGI. This CDR3 comprises 14 residues. The V gene lost 6 bases and the J gene lost 2 bases, with 11 bases spanning the gap. CDR3 protein: CASRDSGGNQPQHF. CDR3 sequence (DNA): TGTGCCAGCAGAGACTCAGGGGGCAATCAGCCCCAGCATTTT.

The chain combines TRBV2 with TRBJ2-1; TRBD2 matches at 11 bases. V lost 6 bases to trimming and J lost 4 bases; unmatched junction nucleotides: 14. The germline V gene has CDR1 SNHLY and CDR2 FYNNEI. The CDR3 contains 18 residues. The CDR3 here is CASRGILGLAAGYNEQFF. CDR3 coding DNA: TGTGCCAGCAGGGGAATATTGGGACTAGCGGCCGGATACAATGAGCAGTTCTTC.

CDR3 residues: CSVGGQGVSRAFF. The CDR3 region has the DNA TGCAGCGTTGGGGGACAGGGGGTCTCTAGGGCTTTCTTT. The V call is TRBV29-1, the J call TRBJ1-1, with 11 bases that match TRBD1. V lost 4 bases to trimming and J lost 11 bases; unmatched junction nucleotides: 9. Germline CDR1 is SQVTM and CDR2 is ANQGSEA. The CDR3 contains 13 residues.

The rearrangement links TRBV5-1 to TRBJ1-3; D remains ambiguous. The CDR3 totals 14 residues. Germline values: CDR1 SGHRS, CDR2 YFSETQ. Deletions cut 0 bases from V and 6 bases from J, with 10 bases between. CDR3 coding DNA: TGCGCCAGCAGCTTGGGGTCAGACAAAAACACCATATATTTT. This translates into CASSLGSDKNTIYF.

This clone occurred once. The chain carries TRBV6-1 and TRBJ1-5, with TRBD1 matching over 7 bases. CDR1 is MNHNS, CDR2 SASEGT, per germline. The V and J ends lost 5 bases and 1 base, in that order; junction bases with no gene match: 8. The CDR3 has 16 amino acids. The CDR3 loop is CASSKDRVRSNQPQHF. The CDR3 DNA follows: TGTGCCAGCAGTAAAGACAGGGTTCGAAGCAATCAGCCCCAGCATTTT.

The gene calls are TRBV4-2 and TRBJ1-1; maybe TRBD1 (5 bases). V lost 1 base, J lost 4 bases, and 13 bases lay in between. Looked up from germline, CDR1 is LGHNA and CDR2 is YNFKEQ. The CDR3 loop spans 15 amino acids. CDR3 loop: CASSQAQGKGTEAFF. The CDR3 nucleotides read TGTGCCAGCAGCCAAGCCCAGGGTAAGGGCACTGAAGCTTTCTTT.

This rearrangement joins TRBV28 to TRBJ2-7; maybe TRBD2 (6 bases). The V end lost 5 bases, the J end lost 0 bases, and 14 bases lay between the germline ends. Germline V CDR1 and CDR2: MDHEN, SYDVKM. This CDR3 region has 15 residues. CDR3 DNA sequence: TGTGCCAGCAGTCCCCGGGGTAGCGGCTCCTACGAGCAGTACTTC. This sequence encodes CASSPRGSGSYEQYF. The whole variable domain, remainder taken from reference TRBV28 and TRBJ2-7, is DVKVTQSSRYLVKRTGEKVFLECVQDMDHENMFWYRQDPGLGLRLIYFSYDVKMKEKGDIPEGYSVSREKKERFSLILESASTNQTSMYLCASSPRGSGSYEQYFGPGTRLTVT.

This clone has only one observation. CDR3 amino acids: CATNRGGAGQPQHF. Here the CDR3 DNA reads TGTGCCACCAACCGCGGGGGGGCAGGTCAGCCCCAGCATTTT. V gene TRBV15 combines with J gene TRBJ1-5; a weak D match, TRBD1 (6 bases). The germline V and J ends were trimmed by 7 bases and 6 bases, with 16 bases remaining between them. Germline V CDR1 and CDR2: LNHNV, YYDKDF (reference sequence). The CDR3 length is 14 residues.

This chain connects TRBV6-4 to TRBJ1-2; 9 nucleotides line up with TRBD1. The V and J ends lost 5 bases and 4 bases, in that order; junction bases with no gene match: 8. Germline CDR1 and CDR2: MRHNA and SNTAGT. The CDR3 is 15 amino acids. In DNA, the CDR3 is TGTGCCAGCAGTCCTGGGACAGGGAGTTTCTATGGCTACACCTTC. This sequence encodes CASSPGTGSFYGYTF.

V usage is TRBV7-9 and J usage is TRBJ2-2; 9 bases fit TRBD2. Trimming at V came to 1 base and at J to 5 bases, leaving 2 bases not matched to a gene. The CDR3 loop spans 15 amino acids. Looked up from germline, CDR1 is SEHNR and CDR2 is FQNEAQ (reference sequence). The CDR3 region has the DNA TGTGCCAGCAGCTTAGGGCTAGCGGGAACCGGGGAGCTGTTTTTT. Translated, it gives CASSLGLAGTGELFF.

This chain connects TRBV6-2 or TRBV6-3 to TRBJ2-7; 12 bases line up with TRBD1. Germline lookup yields CDR1 MNHEY and CDR2 SVGEGT. V shed 6 bases and J 3 bases; nucleotides not matched to a gene: 9. CDR3 length equals 16 residues. CDR3 DNA sequence: TGTGCCAGCAGCGCCTGGGGGACAGGGGGCAGCTACGAGCAGTACTTC. Translated, it gives CASSAWGTGGSYEQYF.

The V call is TRBV6-5, the J call TRBJ2-7, with a weak D call TRBD1 (5 bases). Germline CDR1 and CDR2: MNHEY and SVGAGI. The ends were cut back, 3 bases at V and 3 bases at J, with 15 bases in the middle. The CDR3 contains 15 residues. CDR3 in DNA: TGTGCCAGCAGTTATGGACAACCTAAGTACTACGAGCAGTACTTC. It translates to CASSYGQPKYYEQYF.

V is TRBV27 and J is TRBJ1-2; D call uncertain. Trimming shortened V by 7 bases and J by 1 base, and 13 bases separated the two germline ends. The CDR3 extends over 14 amino acids. Germline CDR1 reads MNHEY; CDR2 reads SMNVEV (reference sequence). The chain's CDR3 is CASKDPHSNYGYTF. CDR3 DNA sequence: TGTGCCAGCAAAGACCCACACAGTAACTATGGCTACACCTTC.

V and J are TRBV9 and TRBJ1-1, with a tentative D call TRBD1 (5 bases). Trimming stripped 0 bases from V and 10 bases from J, with 16 bases between. This CDR3 spans 14 amino acids. From germline, CDR1 is SGDLS and CDR2 YYNGEE. The CDR3 bases are TGTGCCAGCAGCGTAGATGCAGGGCGTAATTTAGCTTTCTTT. Its protein product is CASSVDAGRNLAFF.

CDR3: CATADRGRENTIYF. The CDR3 DNA follows: TGTGCCACCGCGGACAGGGGGCGAGAAAACACCATATATTTT. This chain uses TRBV3-1 (or the pseudogene TRBV3-2) with TRBJ1-3; 11 bases align to TRBD1. Germline CDR1 and CDR2: LGHDT and YNNKEL (reference sequence). V was pared by 10 bases and J by 6 bases, with 8 bases of the junction left unmatched. This CDR3 has 14 residues.